These 18 T cell receptor beta chains originate from one sample sequenced in a study of blood T cell repertoires in COVID-19. TCRdb's table, derived via immunoSEQ multiplex PCR, lists solely in-frame clones and lacks some. Among fewer than 50,000 clones listed, about three quarters were seen once. Sequenced sample: peripheral blood. These receptors came from a man between 65 and 79 years old with COVID-19, enrolled during active disease.

This chain uses TRBV5-4 with TRBJ2-1; a possible D gene is TRBD1 (5 bases). Trimming removed 0 bases from V and 8 bases from J, with 15 bases in between. There are 15 residues in the CDR3. Germline V gene lookup returns CDR1 SGHNT and CDR2 YYREEE (reference sequence). The DNA for the CDR3 is TGTGCCAGCAGCTTGGGGTTGCAGGGCAGGGATGAGCAGTTCTTC. It codes for CASSLGLQGRDEQFF.

The genes are TRBV6-5 and TRBJ1-5, with D maybe TRBD1 (5 bases). The CDR3 runs to 12 residues. Per germline, CDR1 MNHEY and CDR2 SVGAGI. V gave up 6 bases and J gave up 4 bases, with 7 bases separating them. CDR3 nucleotides: TGTGCCAGCAGGGGGACTAATCAGCCCCAGCATTTT. It codes for CASRGTNQPQHF.

This CDR3 is CASSLGGGGASNEQFF. The CDR3 nucleotides read TGCGCCAGCAGCTTGGGAGGCGGGGGGGCCTCCAATGAGCAGTTCTTC. The V gene is TRBV5-1, the J gene TRBJ2-1; the match to TRBD2 covers 9 bases. CDR1 SGHRS and CDR2 YFSETQ come from the germline V gene. The CDR3 has 16 residues. V lost 0 bases to trimming and J lost 6 bases; unmatched junction nucleotides: 7. Complete variable domain (other parts from reference TRBV5-1 and TRBJ2-1): KAGVTQTPRYLIKTRGQQVTLSCSPISGHRSVSWYQQTPGQGLQFLFEYFSETQRNKGNFPGRFSGRQFSNSRSEMNVSTLELGDSALYLCASSLGGGGASNEQFFGPGTRLTVL.

V usage is TRBV30 and J usage is TRBJ2-3; 7 bases align to TRBD1. This CDR3 has 14 residues. Trimming removed 2 bases from V and 5 bases from J; junction bases left unmatched: 7. Germline CDR1 GTSNPN, CDR2 SVGIG (reference sequence). The CDR3 reads CAWSRTGVVDTQYF. In DNA form, the CDR3 reads TGTGCCTGGAGTCGGACAGGTGTTGTAGATACGCAGTATTTT.

This chain links TRBV19 with TRBJ1-2; TRBD1 agrees at 7 bases. From germline, CDR1 is LNHDA and CDR2 SQIVND (reference sequence). The CDR3 contains 12 residues. V was pared by 6 bases and J by 4 bases, with 2 bases of the junction left unmatched. The CDR3 protein is CASSRQGYGYTF. CDR3 coding DNA: TGTGCCAGTAGCCGACAGGGCTATGGCTACACCTTC.

This clone was counted only a few times. The rearrangement joins TRBV7-9 to TRBJ2-7, with 7 bases matching TRBD1. V shed 0 bases, J shed 1 base, and the junction held 6 bases outside the gene matches. Germline V lookup: CDR1 SEHNR, CDR2 FQNEAQ (reference sequence). The length of the CDR3 is 16 residues. The chain's CDR3 is CASSLAPTGKSYEQYF. The CDR3 DNA reads TGTGCCAGCAGCTTAGCGCCGACAGGGAAATCCTACGAGCAGTACTTC.

The chain combines TRBV6-5 with TRBJ1-1, with D perhaps matching TRBD1 (6 bases). With 2 bases removed from V and 4 bases from J, the gap between germline ends came to 11 bases. In germline, CDR1 is MNHEY, CDR2 SVGAGI. The CDR3 runs 14 residues. CDR3 protein: CASSYEDRSTEAFF. The CDR3 nucleotides are TGTGCCAGCAGTTACGAAGACAGGTCCACTGAAGCTTTCTTT.

The chain uses TRBV19 and TRBJ1-2; possible D gene TRBD1, 6 bases. The germline gives CDR1 LNHDA, CDR2 SQIVND (reference sequence). This CDR3 is built from 12 residues. V shed 6 bases and J shed 4 bases, with 9 bases lying between them. In nucleotides, the CDR3 is TGTGCCAGTAGGTCGACAGGCTATGGCTACACCTTC. Residues: CASRSTGYGYTF.

This clone was picked up a small number of times. This rearrangement joins TRBV5-1 to TRBJ2-2; 9 positions match TRBD2. V lost 3 bases, J lost 7 bases, and 7 bases stayed unmatched. Per germline, CDR1 SGHRS and CDR2 YFSETQ. This CDR3 has 15 residues. The CDR3 here is CASSWSGGLFGELFF. For the CDR3, the DNA is TGCGCCAGCAGCTGGAGCGGGGGGTTATTCGGGGAGCTGTTTTTT.

V is TRBV7-3 and J is TRBJ2-7, with 9 bases matching TRBD1. CDR1 and CDR2 (germline): SGHTA, FQGTGA. The CDR3 sequence is 14 residues long. The V gene end was trimmed by 4 bases and the J gene end by 5 bases; junction bases not matched to a gene: 6. The CDR3 DNA sequence: TGTGCCAGCAGCTCCGGGACAGGGTGGAACGAGCAGTACTTC. Translation: CASSSGTGWNEQYF.

The V gene is TRBV9, the J gene TRBJ1-1, with TRBD1 identical over 8 bases. The CDR3 consists of 14 residues. V was clipped by 0 bases and J by 4 bases; unmatched bases: 2. The germline gives CDR1 SGDLS, CDR2 YYNGEE. The CDR3 sequence is CASSVADRGTEAFF. The CDR3 nucleotides read TGTGCCAGCAGCGTAGCCGACAGGGGCACTGAAGCTTTCTTT.

In DNA form, the CDR3 reads TGTGCCAGCAGCGTAGTGCAGGGTTACGCTGAAGCTTTCTTT. This translates into CASSVVQGYAEAFF. This rearrangement joins TRBV9 to TRBJ1-1, with TRBD1 as a possible D gene (5 bases). V lost 0 bases, J lost 6 bases, and 12 bases lay in between. The CDR3 runs to 14 residues. The V gene's germline CDR1 is SGDLS and CDR2 YYNGEE. The whole variable domain, filled in from reference TRBV9 and TRBJ1-1, reads DSGVTQTPKHLITATGQRVTLRCSPRSGDLSVYWYQQSLDQGLQFLIQYYNGEERAKGNILERFSAQQFPDLHSELNLSSLELGDSALYFCASSVVQGYAEAFFGQGTRLTVV.

The CDR3 reads CASSQGQAIKTEAFF. CDR3 nucleotide sequence: TGTGCCAGCAGCCAAGGACAGGCTATCAAGACTGAAGCTTTCTTT. The rearrangement links TRBV3-1 (or the pseudogene TRBV3-2) to TRBJ1-1; possible D gene TRBD1, 6 bases. The germline V gene encodes CDR1 LGHDT and CDR2 YNNKEL (reference sequence). The CDR3 sequence is 15 residues long. V lost 1 base and J lost 5, with 14 bases in between.

The chain carries TRBV19 and TRBJ2-3; the D gene is possibly TRBD2 (6 bases). The CDR3 is 15 amino acids. Germline CDR1 reads LNHDA; CDR2 reads SQIVND (reference sequence). V lost 2 bases and J 0 bases, leaving 9 bases between the germline ends. In DNA form, the CDR3 reads TGTGCCAGTAGTATATGGAGCGGGAGCACAGATACGCAGTATTTT. Its translation: CASSIWSGSTDTQYF.

The V gene is TRBV10-3, the J gene TRBJ2-7, with 7 positions matching TRBD2. The germline gives CDR1 ENHRY, CDR2 SYGVKD. The CDR3 spans 16 residues. The J segment lost 2 bases and the V segment lost 4 bases, leaving 11 bases of the junction unmatched. The CDR3 DNA reads as TGTGCCATCAGTGCCCGTGTGGGGGGGTTAACCTACGAGCAGTACTTC. Protein sequence: CAISARVGGLTYEQYF.

In regard to this clone: A junction end diverges from the germline sequence, so it may reflect a read error. The chain links TRBV5-8 to TRBJ1-4; TRBD1 might be the D (5 bases). This CDR3 is built from 10 residues. Germline V gene data show CDR1 as SGHTS and CDR2 as YDEGEE. The CDR3 spells CASSLGGSVF. CDR3 nucleotide sequence: TGTGCCAGCAGCTTGGGGGGCTCTGTTTTT.

This clone was counted between two and nine times. The chain has TRBV12-3 or TRBV12-4 and TRBJ2-7; D is undetermined. This CDR3 has 12 amino acids. The V gene lost 6 bases and the J gene lost 6 bases, with 12 bases spanning the gap. CDR3 coding DNA: TGTGCCAGCAGCCTACCCCCCTCCGAGCAGTACTTC. The encoded protein is CASSLPPSEQYF.

The chain couples TRBV15 to TRBJ2-1, with TRBD1 matching over 9 bases. Germline CDR1 LNHNV, CDR2 YYDKDF (reference sequence). The V segment lost 1 base and the J segment 9 bases; nucleotides outside the gene matches: 7. The CDR3 spans 15 residues. The DNA of the CDR3 is TGTGCCACCAGCAGAGGGGGACAGGGAGGAGGTGAGCAGTTCTTC. It specifies CATSRGGQGGGEQFF.